This T cell receptor beta chain was sequenced for a study of long-term antiretroviral therapy in people with HIV. On this clone: Its antigen is still unknown.

Samples were assayed with immunoSEQ v3.0 at survey level. The data were produced by immunoSEQ multiplex PCR, yet TCRdb's version contains in-frame clones alone and is incomplete. Altogether about 27,000 clones are present, 80% to 85% being singletons, with the ten largest covering roughly 10%. The CDR3 sequence is 13 residues long. The V end lost 6 bases, the J end lost 4 bases, and 12 bases lay between the germline ends. Germline V gene lookup returns CDR1 LNHDA and CDR2 SQIVND (reference sequence). Each specimen consisted of roughly 0.9-10 million cryopreserved PBMC prior to extraction of DNA. Overall study results and limits: Investigators report no available data on ART adherence, viral resistance or therapy changes.

J is TRBJ1-1 and V is TRBV19; perhaps TRBD1 as D (5 bases). The sequence was obtained from a man aged 18 to 30 with HIV. The material sequenced was unsorted PBMCs, taken 0.8 years before starting antiretroviral therapy. CDR3 residues: CASSLTGTTEAFF. CDR3 sequence (DNA): TGTGCCAGTAGCCTTACGGGGACCACTGAAGCTTTCTTT.